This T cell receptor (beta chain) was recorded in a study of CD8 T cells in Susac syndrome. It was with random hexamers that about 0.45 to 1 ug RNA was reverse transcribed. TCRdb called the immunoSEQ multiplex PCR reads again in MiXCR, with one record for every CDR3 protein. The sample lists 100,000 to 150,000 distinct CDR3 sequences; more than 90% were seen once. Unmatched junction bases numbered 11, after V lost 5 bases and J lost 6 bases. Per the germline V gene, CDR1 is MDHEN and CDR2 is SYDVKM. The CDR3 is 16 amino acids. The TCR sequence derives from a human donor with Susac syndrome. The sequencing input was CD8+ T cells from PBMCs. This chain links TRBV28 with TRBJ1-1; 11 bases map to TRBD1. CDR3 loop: CASSRRTGGVLPEAFF. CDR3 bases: TGTGCCAGCAGTCGAAGGACAGGGGGCGTTCTTCCTGAAGCTTTCTTT.